The 20 T cell receptor beta chains in this list originate from one sample, sequenced in a study of cytomegalovirus exposure and HLA in healthy donors. The PCR made use of 60 Vbeta and 13 Jbeta primers. Sequenced by immunoSEQ multiplex PCR; TCRdb stores in-frame clones only, minus some. This sample has around 86,000 clones, with around 8% found just once. The sample was PBMCs. These TCRs come from a man aged 45 to 65 in good health and CMV-seronegative.

This clone was found a few times. The gene calls are TRBV29-1 and TRBJ1-4; 11 nucleotides line up with TRBD1. There are 12 residues in the CDR3. V was clipped by 6 bases and J by 7 bases; unmatched bases: 1. Germline loops: CDR1 SQVTM, CDR2 ANQGSEA. The CDR3 is CSVGQGGEKLFF. The CDR3 bases are TGCAGCGTGGGACAGGGGGGTGAAAAACTGTTTTTT.

The CDR3, as DNA: TGTGCCAGCAGCTTAGGCCAGGGCTATGGCTACACCTTC. Encoded protein: CASSLGQGYGYTF. The chain joins TRBV7-2 to TRBJ1-2; a possible D gene is TRBD1 (5 bases). Germline loops: CDR1 SGHTA, CDR2 FQGNSA. This CDR3 is built from 13 residues. V lost 1 base to trimming and J lost 4 bases, with 7 bases between them.

This clone has more than one count but fewer than ten. This chain connects TRBV6-5 to TRBJ2-7, with D possibly matching TRBD1 (6 bases). CDR1 and CDR2 from the germline V gene are MNHEY and SVGAGI. V was clipped by 2 bases and J by 4 bases, with 15 bases between them. This CDR3 is 15 amino acids long. Here the CDR3 reads CASSYTRDRRYEQYF. The CDR3 region has the DNA TGTGCCAGCAGTTACACCCGAGACAGGAGATACGAGCAGTACTTC.

This clone occurred a few times. The rearrangement links TRBV27 to TRBJ2-7, with D possibly being TRBD1 (6 bases). CDR1 MNHEY and CDR2 SMNVEV come from the germline V gene (reference sequence). V lost 5 bases and J 5 bases, leaving 13 bases between the germline ends. There are 13 residues in the CDR3. CDR3 in DNA: TGTGCCAGCAGTCCATGGGGGCAGGACGAGCAGTACTTC. The encoded protein is CASSPWGQDEQYF.

The V call is TRBV5-1, the J call TRBJ2-3; 8 nucleotides align to TRBD2. The CDR3 sequence is 15 residues long. Germline trimming cut 0 bases from V and 6 bases from J; bases unmatched to any gene: 6. The germline V gene encodes CDR1 SGHRS and CDR2 YFSETQ. CDR3 residues: CASSLEASGQDTQYF. CDR3 coding DNA: TGCGCCAGCAGCTTGGAAGCTAGCGGGCAGGATACGCAGTATTTT. Filled out from reference TRBV5-1 and TRBJ2-3, the complete variable domain reads KAGVTQTPRYLIKTRGQQVTLSCSPISGHRSVSWYQQTPGQGLQFLFEYFSETQRNKGNFPGRFSGRQFSNSRSEMNVSTLELGDSALYLCASSLEASGQDTQYFGPGTRLTVL.

The chain carries TRBV2 and TRBJ2-3; 9 bases fit TRBD2. Germline V CDR1 and CDR2: SNHLY, FYNNEI. V lost 7 bases and J lost 2; bases outside the gene matches: 7. The CDR3 extends over 15 amino acids. The CDR3 DNA sequence: TGTGCCAGCACCCCGGGACTAGCTATCACAGATACGCAGTATTTT. Residues: CASTPGLAITDTQYF.

This clone showed up just a few times. This CDR3 is CASSLGFPGGTEAFF. In nucleotides, the CDR3 is TGTGCCAGCAGCTTAGGCTTTCCAGGGGGCACTGAAGCTTTCTTT. The V and J genes are TRBV11-2 and TRBJ1-1, with TRBD1 matching over 7 bases. The CDR3 has 15 amino acids. Per germline, CDR1 SGHAT and CDR2 FQNNGV. J lost 4 bases, V lost 1 base, and 6 bases had no gene match.

Only a few counts were recorded for this clone. V gene TRBV19 combines with J gene TRBJ1-4; 7 bases agree with TRBD1. V lost 8 bases and J lost 5; bases outside the gene matches: 5. Germline CDR1 and CDR2: LNHDA and SQIVND (reference sequence). The CDR3 is made up of 13 amino acids. The CDR3: CASAGQHNEKLFF. The CDR3 nucleotides are TGTGCCAGTGCGGGACAGCACAATGAAAAACTGTTTTTT.

In regard to this clone: The sample has other DNA sequences that encode this CDR3 too. The rearrangement links TRBV6-1 to TRBJ2-7; 8 bases agree with TRBD2. Germline V CDR1 and CDR2: MNHNS, SASEGT. The CDR3 length is 16 residues. V shed 6 bases and J 2 bases; nucleotides not matched to a gene: 12. The CDR3 here is CASSEWDGGDPYEQYF. DNA for the CDR3: TGTGCCAGCAGCGAATGGGACGGGGGGGATCCCTACGAGCAGTACTTC.

This sequence joins TRBV27 and TRBJ1-2, with D perhaps matching TRBD1 (5 bases). This CDR3 comprises 14 residues. Germline V gene sequence: CDR1 MNHEY, CDR2 SMNVEV (reference sequence). Between the trimmed V and J ends, which lost 2 bases and 6 bases, there was a span of 13 bases. The CDR3 is CASSLLGLGDGYTF. The DNA for the CDR3 is TGTGCCAGCAGTTTACTGGGGCTTGGGGATGGCTACACCTTC.

The chain links TRBV2 to TRBJ2-4, with TRBD2 matching over 7 bases. There are 13 residues in the CDR3. Germline assignment: CDR1 SNHLY and CDR2 FYNNEI. The ends lost 11 bases at V and 4 bases at J; junction bases unmatched: 8. CDR3 nucleotides: TGTGCCGGGAATCCTAGCGGAAAAAACATTCAGTACTTC. It translates to CAGNPSGKNIQYF. Full variable domain (missing parts from reference TRBV2 and TRBJ2-4): EPEVTQTPSHQVTQMGQEVILRCVPISNHLYFYWYRQILGQKVEFLVSFYNNEISEKSEIFDDQFSVERPDGSNFTLKIRSTKLEDSAMYFCAGNPSGKNIQYFGAGTRLSVL.

Remarks on this clone: It is unclear where the CDR3 begins or ends on the DNA, so no DNA is shown, and the CDR3 is as TCRdb lists it. The chain joins TRBV6-5 to TRBJ2-5; TRBD2 was called by the table and not checked on the DNA. The CDR3 spans 12 amino acids, including both terminal residues. In germline, CDR1 is MNHEY, CDR2 SVGAGI. CDR3 loop: CASSTSGETQYF.

This clone appeared a few times. V usage is TRBV29-1 and J usage is TRBJ2-3; maybe TRBD1 (6 bases). The germline V gene has CDR1 SQVTM and CDR2 ANQGSEA. The CDR3 is 13 residues long. V shed 3 bases and J shed 5 bases, with 12 bases lying between them. CDR3 sequence reads: CSVDLGAGDTQYF. For the CDR3, the DNA is TGCAGCGTTGATTTGGGGGCCGGAGATACGCAGTATTTT.

This chain links TRBV6-5 with TRBJ2-7, with 10 bases that match TRBD2. Germline V CDR1 and CDR2: MNHEY, SVGAGI. V was clipped by 0 bases and J by 4 bases; unmatched bases: 6. This CDR3 has 16 amino acids. The CDR3 is CASSYSTSGIGYEQYF. CDR3 bases: TGTGCCAGCAGTTACTCTACTAGCGGGATTGGGTACGAGCAGTACTTC.

This clone was seen more than once but under ten times. The chain links TRBV5-1 to TRBJ2-7; the match to TRBD1 covers 9 bases. The length of the CDR3 is 15 residues. J lost 6 bases, V lost 3 bases, and 10 bases had no gene match. Per germline, CDR1 SGHRS and CDR2 YFSETQ. CDR3 in DNA: TGCGCCAGCAGCTCCTCACAGGGGGCGCCGGGCGAGCAGTACTTC. The encoded protein is CASSSSQGAPGEQYF.

The chain carries TRBV18 and TRBJ2-3; TRBD2 might be the D (6 bases). This CDR3 has 15 amino acids. Deletions cut 6 bases from V and 0 bases from J, with 13 bases between. Germline CDR1 KGHSH, CDR2 LQKENI. CDR3 protein: CASSLGGTSTDTQYF. CDR3 DNA sequence: TGTGCCAGCTCTCTGGGGGGAACTAGCACAGATACGCAGTATTTT.

This clone was seen more than once but under ten times. The V and J genes are TRBV7-9 and TRBJ2-1; 11 bases match TRBD2. J gave up 8 bases and V 4 bases, and 19 bases lay outside the gene matches. The CDR3 spans 19 residues. Germline V gene lookup returns CDR1 SEHNR and CDR2 FQNEAQ (reference sequence). As DNA, the CDR3 is TGTGCCAGCAGCTCGATCTCCCGTCAACTAGCGGGAGATTTCCATGAGCAGTTCTTC. The encoded protein is CASSSISRQLAGDFHEQFF.

This clone was counted only a few times. The chain recombines TRBV19 with TRBJ2-1; 10 bases are a match to TRBD2. V gave up 6 bases and J gave up 6 bases; unmatched junction bases: 8. The germline V gene encodes CDR1 LNHDA and CDR2 SQIVND (reference sequence). The CDR3 is 15 amino acids. CDR3: CASSILAGRGNEQFF. The CDR3 coding sequence is TGTGCCAGTAGCATACTAGCGGGGAGGGGCAATGAGCAGTTCTTC. Based on the CDR3 plus reference TRBV19 and TRBJ2-1, the full variable domain is DGGITQSPKYLFRKEGQNVTLSCEQNLNHDAMYWYRQDPGQGLRLIYYSQIVNDFQKGDIAEGYSVSREKKESFPLTVTSAQKNPTAFYLCASSILAGRGNEQFFGPGTRLTVL.

This clone was seen more than once but under ten times. The chain combines TRBV14 with TRBJ2-7, with a possible D match to TRBD1 (5 bases). The CDR3 loop spans 16 amino acids. V lost 1 base and J lost 4, with 17 bases in between. Germline V gene lookup returns CDR1 SGHDN and CDR2 FVKESK. The CDR3 DNA sequence: TGTGCCAGCAGCCAAGTGTCCTCGACAGCCCAATACGAGCAGTACTTC. Its protein is CASSQVSSTAQYEQYF. Filled out from reference TRBV14 and TRBJ2-7, the complete variable domain reads EAGVTQFPSHSVIEKGQTVTLRCDPISGHDNLYWYRRVMGKEIKFLLHFVKESKQDESGMPNNRFLAERTGGTYSTLKVQPAELEDSGVYFCASSQVSSTAQYEQYFGPGTRLTVT.

This clone was found a few times. This chain links TRBV10-3 with TRBJ2-2, with TRBD1 matching over 9 bases. Losses at the gene ends were 2 bases for V and 3 bases for J; bases not matched to a gene: 4. Per the germline V gene, CDR1 is ENHRY and CDR2 is SYGVKD. The CDR3 consists of 16 residues. CDR3 in amino acids: CAISERTGADTGELFF. The CDR3 nucleotides read TGTGCCATCAGTGAGAGGACAGGGGCAGACACCGGGGAGCTGTTTTTT.